This T cell receptor beta chain was found in a study of identical twins. TCRdb re-called the 5' RACE reads with MiXCR, one entry per CDR3 protein. The repertoire holds roughly 720,000 distinct CDR3 sequences, with over 15% as singletons. The CDR3 contains 16 residues. The germline CDR1 and CDR2 sequences are MGHRA and YSYEKL. J lost 1 base, V lost 5 bases, and 6 bases had no gene match. The sample was also reused in another study, on T cells expressing NK-cell markers.

This chain connects TRBV4-1 to TRBJ2-2; 8 bases line up with TRBD2. The material sequenced was PBMCs. This receptor was taken from a woman younger than 30 in good health. This CDR3 reads CASSYPGTRNTGELFF. CDR3 DNA: TGCGCCAGCAGCTATCCCGGGACTAGGAACACCGGGGAGCTGTTTTTT.